These 30 T cell receptor beta chains originate from one sample sequenced in a study of shared clonotypes between healthy human individuals. Here immunoSEQ multiplex PCR was the method, and the copy in TCRdb shows in-frame clones only, minus some. Of roughly 2,300,000 clones in the sample, around 92% were seen once. Material for sequencing was naive CD4+ T cells from PBMCs. The subset denotes: CD45RA+ positively selected. Source of these receptors: a man aged 18 to 35 in good health. Some clones in this sample may be carry-over from other donors' samples.

The V gene is TRBV9, the J gene TRBJ2-3, with D hard to call. The germline V and J ends were trimmed by 0 bases and 3 bases, with 11 bases remaining between them. CDR3 size: 15 residues. Germline V CDR1 and CDR2: SGDLS, YYNGEE. DNA of the CDR3: TGTGCCAGCAGCGTAGGTCCTGGCCCTACAGATACGCAGTATTTT. This encodes CASSVGPGPTDTQYF.

CDR3 sequence reads: CASSDLAGGPYEQYF. The CDR3 DNA is TGTGCCAGCAGTGATTTAGCGGGAGGGCCCTACGAGCAGTACTTC. The chain carries TRBV6-1 and TRBJ2-7; 11 bases are a match to TRBD2. This CDR3 is 15 amino acids long. CDR1 and CDR2 (germline): MNHNS, SASEGT. The trim removed 3 bases at V and 2 bases at J, leaving 3 bases unmatched.

Concerning this clone: This sample includes further DNA sequences coding for the same CDR3. The rearrangement joins TRBV5-4 to TRBJ2-3; D is possibly TRBD2 (6 bases). Per germline, CDR1 SGHNT and CDR2 YYREEE (reference sequence). Trimming took 4 bases from V and 1 from J, leaving 13 bases between them. The CDR3 consists of 15 residues. CDR3 in amino acids: CASSPRTGGTDTQYF. CDR3 DNA sequence: TGTGCCAGCAGCCCGCGAACGGGAGGCACAGATACGCAGTATTTT.

For this clone: Other DNA variants within this sample encode the same CDR3. The gene calls are TRBV28 and TRBJ2-7; D unresolved. The germline CDR1 and CDR2 sequences are MDHEN and SYDVKM. This CDR3 comprises 11 residues. V shed 5 bases and J shed 5 bases, with 7 bases lying between them. The DNA of the CDR3 is TGTGCCAGCAGTCCCCGAGACGAGCAGTACTTC. It encodes CASSPRDEQYF.

The chain joins TRBV7-5 to TRBJ1-1. TRBV7-5 is a recognized pseudogene. This CDR3 region has 15 residues. The CDR3 here is CARSLALKLNTEAFF. The CDR3 DNA follows: TGTGCCAGAAGCTTAGCGCTTAAATTGAACACTGAAGCTTTCTTT.

This clone appeared a single time. The rearrangement joins TRBV14 to TRBJ1-2, with D maybe TRBD1 (5 bases). Trimming pared 6 bases from V and 8 bases from J, leaving 19 bases between. CDR3 length equals 14 residues. The germline V gene encodes CDR1 SGHDN and CDR2 FVKESK. This chain's CDR3 is CASRTGTRAIGYTF. CDR3 in DNA: TGTGCCAGCAGAACCGGGACGCGGGCGATAGGCTACACCTTC.

The V call is TRBV4-2, the J call TRBJ2-3, with 11 positions matching TRBD2. V lost 1 base, J lost 2 bases, and 2 bases stayed unmatched. Per the germline V gene, CDR1 is LGHNA and CDR2 is YNFKEQ. This CDR3 comprises 16 residues. The chain's CDR3 is CASSQVLAGDTDTQYF. The CDR3 DNA reads as TGTGCCAGCAGCCAAGTACTAGCGGGGGACACAGATACGCAGTATTTT.

The sample holds a few counts of this clone. The V gene is TRBV28, the J gene TRBJ1-5; D gene unclear. The CDR3 consists of 15 residues. Germline CDR1 reads MDHEN; CDR2 reads SYDVKM. Trimming pared 6 bases from V and 6 bases from J, leaving 18 bases between. In nucleotides, the CDR3 is TGTGCCAGCAGGACCGGGAGTGGGCCAGGTCAGCCCCAGCATTTT. Translation gives CASRTGSGPGQPQHF.

This sequence joins TRBV5-6 and TRBJ2-7; D gene uncertain. V lost 8 bases and J lost 3, with 12 bases in between. The CDR3 is made up of 12 amino acids. Germline V CDR1 and CDR2: SGHDT, YYEEEE. The chain's CDR3 is CASRQQNYEQYF. CDR3 DNA sequence: TGTGCCAGTCGCCAACAGAACTACGAGCAGTACTTC.

This rearrangement joins TRBV4-2 to TRBJ2-1, with TRBD2 matching 12 bases. V gave up 0 bases and J gave up 10 bases; unmatched junction bases: 7. Looked up from germline, CDR1 is LGHNA and CDR2 is YNFKEQ. This CDR3 is 16 amino acids long. Written as DNA, the CDR3 is TGTGCCAGCAGCCAAGATCAGGCTAGCGGGAGGGGGGAGCAGTTCTTC. Its translation is CASSQDQASGRGEQFF.

This chain connects TRBV29-1 to TRBJ2-5, with D possibly TRBD2 on 6 matching bases. CDR1 and CDR2 (germline): SQVTM, ANQGSEA. CDR3 size: 12 residues. The V end was cut by 7 bases, the J end by 2 bases, with 11 bases between. CDR3 amino acids: CSAAGLQETQYF. In DNA form, the CDR3 reads TGCAGCGCTGCGGGACTGCAAGAGACCCAGTACTTC.

This chain links TRBV4-1 with TRBJ1-2; D is unclear. The CDR3 is 14 amino acids. Per germline, CDR1 MGHRA and CDR2 YSYEKL. Trimming removed 8 bases from V and 6 bases from J, with 19 bases in between. As DNA, the CDR3 is TGCGCCAGCGGACTCGCTGCGGGGAGGGATGGCTACACCTTC. Protein: CASGLAAGRDGYTF.

The J gene is TRBJ2-3, the V gene TRBV28; D call uncertain. The CDR3 has 14 residues. Per germline, CDR1 MDHEN and CDR2 SYDVKM. Trimming removed 2 bases at V and 7 bases at J, with 13 bases between. The DNA for the CDR3 is TGTGCCAGCAGTTTAATGCAGGATGGGAATACGCAGTATTTT. Its translation is CASSLMQDGNTQYF.

The chain links TRBV5-1 to TRBJ2-1, with 9 bases aligning to TRBD1. Germline V CDR1 and CDR2: SGHRS, YFSETQ. J gave up 1 base and V 4 bases, and 6 bases lay outside the gene matches. The CDR3 consists of 16 residues. As DNA, the CDR3 is TGCGCCAGCAGCGCAACCGGGACAGGGTCCTACAATGAGCAGTTCTTC. This gives the protein CASSATGTGSYNEQFF.

Only a few counts were recorded for this clone. Other nucleotide sequences from this sample produce the same CDR3. The chain couples TRBV19 to TRBJ1-1; the D gene is possibly TRBD1 (5 bases). V lost 1 base and J 0 bases, leaving 6 bases between the germline ends. The CDR3 has 14 amino acids. The germline CDR1 and CDR2 sequences are LNHDA and SQIVND (reference sequence). CDR3 sequence reads: CASSIGQLNTEAFF. For the CDR3, the DNA is TGTGCCAGTAGTATAGGACAGTTGAACACTGAAGCTTTCTTT.

As for this clone: In the same sample, other DNA sequences code for this CDR3. The chain employs TRBV27 and TRBJ1-5; TRBD1 aligns across 9 bases. CDR3 length: 13 residues. Germline V CDR1 and CDR2: MNHEY, SMNVEV (reference sequence). Unmatched junction bases numbered 3, after V lost 6 bases and J lost 6 bases. The CDR3 nucleotides are TGTGCCAGCAGCCGACAGGGGGGTCAGCCCCAGCATTTT. This gives the protein CASSRQGGQPQHF.

V and J are TRBV6-5 and TRBJ2-7; possible D gene TRBD1, 5 bases. V lost 2 bases and J 5 bases, leaving 16 bases between the germline ends. The V gene's germline CDR1 is MNHEY and CDR2 SVGAGI. There are 15 residues in the CDR3. The CDR3, as DNA: TGTGCCAGCAGTTACGGGCCAGGGCGTCAGGACGAGCAGTACTTC. Its translation is CASSYGPGRQDEQYF.

The genes are TRBV7-9 and TRBJ1-2; possibly TRBD1 for D (6 bases). Per germline, CDR1 SEHNR and CDR2 FQNEAQ (reference sequence). Trimming took 5 bases from V and 4 from J, leaving 11 bases between them. There are 13 residues in the CDR3. CDR3 sequence reads: CASSVQGFYGYTF. The CDR3 DNA reads as TGTGCCAGCAGCGTACAGGGATTCTATGGCTACACCTTC.

This CDR3 is CASSHPAGQAHQAFF. The CDR3 nucleotides are TGCGCCAGCAGCCACCCCGCGGGACAGGCTCATCAGGCTTTCTTT. V and J are TRBV4-1 and TRBJ1-1, with TRBD1 identical over 8 bases. Germline V gives CDR1 MGHRA, CDR2 YSYEKL. CDR3 size: 15 residues. J lost 11 bases, V lost 3 bases, and 14 bases had no gene match.

The CDR3 loop is CASSPNHGNSGANVLTF. The CDR3 bases are TGTGCCAGCAGCCCCAACCACGGGAACTCTGGGGCCAACGTCCTGACTTTC. J is TRBJ2-6 and V is TRBV4-2, with a tentative D call TRBD2 (5 bases). There are 17 residues in the CDR3. The V gene lost 4 bases and the J gene lost 0 bases, with 13 bases spanning the gap. Germline V gene sequence: CDR1 LGHNA, CDR2 YNFKEQ.

The V and J genes are TRBV5-1 and TRBJ2-1; 16 positions match TRBD2. The CDR3 runs to 18 residues. Trimming at V came to 7 bases and at J to 0 bases, leaving 7 bases not matched to a gene. The germline V gene has CDR1 SGHRS and CDR2 YFSETQ. CDR3 sequence: CASRGTSGRESSYNEQFF. DNA of the CDR3: TGCGCCAGCCGGGGGACTAGCGGGAGGGAGAGCTCCTACAATGAGCAGTTCTTC.

This clone was seen once. The rearrangement links TRBV7-8 to TRBJ2-7; D possibly corresponds to TRBD1 (5 bases). Germline V gives CDR1 SGHVS, CDR2 FQNEAQ. The CDR3 spans 14 residues. With 0 bases removed from V and 6 bases from J, the gap between germline ends came to 12 bases. CDR3 amino acids: CASSLAWTYSEQYF. The CDR3 DNA follows: TGTGCCAGCAGCTTAGCCTGGACATATAGCGAGCAGTACTTC.

V and J are TRBV5-1 and TRBJ1-1; weak D call: TRBD1 (5 bases). Per germline, CDR1 SGHRS and CDR2 YFSETQ. The V and J ends lost 4 bases and 6 bases respectively, with 16 bases between them. The CDR3 has 14 residues. This CDR3 reads CASSPGGTVAEAFF. CDR3 nucleotide sequence: TGCGCCAGCAGCCCGGGAGGGACCGTCGCTGAAGCTTTCTTT.

Worth noting for this clone: At the DNA level, this CDR3 is encoded by other sequences in the same sample as well. The V gene is TRBV6-5, the J gene TRBJ1-1, with 10 bases that match TRBD1. This CDR3 has 13 amino acids. Germline CDR1 MNHEY, CDR2 SVGAGI. V gave up 7 bases and J gave up 5 bases; unmatched junction bases: 4. The CDR3 DNA follows: TGTGCCAGCAAACGACAGGGGGCGACTGAAGCTTTCTTT. It yields the protein CASKRQGATEAFF.

The chain's CDR3 is CASSATSGRLWEQYF. The CDR3 nucleotides are TGTGCCAGCAGCGCGACTAGCGGGAGGCTTTGGGAGCAGTACTTC. The V and J genes are TRBV7-2 and TRBJ2-7; 13 bases match TRBD2. V gave up 5 bases and J gave up 7 bases; unmatched junction bases: 8. CDR3 length equals 15 residues. CDR1 SGHTA and CDR2 FQGNSA come from the germline V gene.

This clone was detected a few times. Distinct nucleotide sequences in the sample also encode this CDR3. CDR3 nucleotide sequence: TGTGCCAGCAGCTTGGGTCTAGCGGGTTACGAGCAGTACTTC. Translating it yields CASSLGLAGYEQYF. The chain joins TRBV11-2 to TRBJ2-7, with 8 positions matching TRBD2. The CDR3 spans 14 residues. V lost 3 bases and J lost 4; bases outside the gene matches: 5. Per the germline V gene, CDR1 is SGHAT and CDR2 is FQNNGV.

The chain combines TRBV4-1 with TRBJ1-4, with 8 bases matching TRBD1. Germline CDR1 is MGHRA and CDR2 is YSYEKL. The CDR3 covers 15 residues. The V gene end was trimmed by 2 bases and the J gene end by 5 bases; junction bases not matched to a gene: 4. CDR3: CASSQTGQVNEKLFF. The CDR3 DNA reads TGCGCCAGCAGCCAAACGGGACAGGTGAATGAAAAACTGTTTTTT.

This clone was counted only a few times. Other DNA sequences of this sample code for an identical CDR3. The chain carries TRBV10-3 and TRBJ1-1; D uncertain. Germline CDR1 and CDR2: ENHRY and SYGVKD. V was cut by 0 bases and J by 5 bases, with 7 bases left in between. This CDR3 spans 13 amino acids. The CDR3 region has the DNA TGTGCCATCAGTGAGTCCCGCCAGACTGAAGCTTTCTTT. Residues: CAISESRQTEAFF.

J is TRBJ2-7 and V is TRBV30, with 12 bases identical to TRBD1. Germline V lookup: CDR1 GTSNPN, CDR2 SVGIG (reference sequence). The CDR3 loop spans 17 amino acids. Germline trimming cut 2 bases from V and 3 bases from J; bases unmatched to any gene: 11. The DNA for the CDR3 is TGTGCCTGGAGTTCTCTGAAGGGACAGGGGGCCATCTACGAGCAGTACTTC. Translation: CAWSSLKGQGAIYEQYF.

The chain is built from TRBV7-2 and TRBJ1-3; D is unclear. In germline, CDR1 is SGHTA, CDR2 FQGNSA. CDR3 size: 14 residues. V lost 1 base to trimming and J lost 5 bases, with 9 bases between them. The DNA for the CDR3 is TGTGCCAGCAGCTTAGAAGGAGCCCGAAACACCATATATTTT. Translated: CASSLEGARNTIYF.